This TCR beta chain stems from a study of naive and memory T cell subsets. Study outcomes and limitations: Naive repertoires, especially CD8, held a few larger clonotypes, possibly memory cells re-expressing CD45RA. There was no ground truth to check naive and memory subset results.

The length of the CDR3 is 16 residues. Germline V gene lookup returns CDR1 SGHTA and CDR2 FQGTGA. J gave up 6 bases and V 5 bases, and 13 bases lay outside the gene matches. Two oligonucleotides, mixed equimolar, formed the beta constant-region primer covering TRBC1 and TRBC2. MiXCR was run by TCRdb on the UMI-ligation and nested PCR reads, yielding one entry per CDR3 protein. The repertoire holds 140,000 to 150,000 distinct CDR3 sequences, about 17% seen once, with just over 0.14% in the top ten. CD4+ T cell IFNgamma after overnight CMV lysate exposure gave donor CMV status. Notes on this clonotype: The antigen is undetermined.

The sample was naive CD4+ T cells from blood. The gene calls are TRBV7-3 and TRBJ2-1; 7 bases line up with TRBD2. The clonotype was recovered from a human donor in good health. The CDR3 spells CASSPVGTTGSNEQFF. CDR3 DNA: TGTGCCAGCAGCCCAGTTGGGACTACGGGGTCCAATGAGCAGTTCTTC.